The next 12 T cell receptor beta chains were all read from a single sample in a study of OX40 agonist ivuxolimab in advanced cancers. Here immunoSEQ multiplex PCR was the method, and the copy in TCRdb shows in-frame clones only, minus some. In the table there are 65,000 to 70,000 clones, 80% to 90% of which are singletons. Sequenced here: CD4+ or CD8+ T cells sorted from blood, sampled in a trial of the OX40 agonist ivuxolimab. Receptor source: an adult with an advanced solid tumor such as melanoma, head and neck, liver or kidney cancer.

The chain employs TRBV10-2 and TRBJ1-5, with 7 nucleotides matching TRBD1. The CDR3 is made up of 14 amino acids. The V gene's germline CDR1 is WSHSY and CDR2 SAAADI. J was trimmed by 4 bases and V by 7 bases; bases with no gene match: 7. The CDR3 DNA reads as TGCGCCAGCACCTCGGGACAGCGAAATCAGCCCCAGCATTTT. Its translation is CASTSGQRNQPQHF.

This chain links TRBV7-6 with TRBJ2-7; TRBD2 matches 10 bases. V was pared by 1 base and J by 6 bases, with 3 bases of the junction left unmatched. Germline V gene data show CDR1 as SGHVS and CDR2 as FNYEAQ. The CDR3 has 14 amino acids. The CDR3 nucleotides read TGTGCCAGCAGCTTAGGAGCGGGAGGGGGCGAGCAGTACTTC. Translated, it gives CASSLGAGGGEQYF.

The rearrangement uses TRBV27 and TRBJ1-5; D call uncertain. The V end lost 0 bases, the J end lost 3 bases, and 18 bases lay between the germline ends. The CDR3 has 18 amino acids. Germline V gene data show CDR1 as MNHEY and CDR2 as SMNVEV (reference sequence). The CDR3 nucleotides read TGTGCCAGCAGTTTATCGAGGGATGGCCCGCGGACCAATCAGCCCCAGCATTTT. It translates to CASSLSRDGPRTNQPQHF.

The chain has TRBV7-2 and TRBJ2-7, with TRBD2 identical over 14 bases. With 5 bases clipped from V and 0 bases from J, the junction kept 6 bases outside the gene matches. The CDR3 covers 17 residues. The germline V gene encodes CDR1 SGHTA and CDR2 FQGNSA. This chain's CDR3 is CASSPGLAGASSYEQYF. CDR3 coding DNA: TGTGCCAGCAGCCCGGGACTAGCGGGAGCAAGCTCCTACGAGCAGTACTTC.

This rearrangement joins TRBV5-4 to TRBJ2-1; 10 nucleotides align to TRBD1. CDR3 size: 15 residues. Germline CDR1 is SGHNT and CDR2 is YYREEE (reference sequence). V trimming: 3 bases; J trimming: 7 bases; junction bases outside the gene matches: 7. The CDR3 loop reads CASSSSGTGVNEQFF. The CDR3 nucleotides read TGTGCCAGCAGCTCTTCCGGGACAGGGGTAAATGAGCAGTTCTTC.

V usage is TRBV4-1 and J usage is TRBJ2-1; 13 nucleotides line up with TRBD2. V gave up 0 bases and J gave up 13 bases; unmatched junction bases: 6. The CDR3 is 15 amino acids. The V gene's germline CDR1 is MGHRA and CDR2 YSYEKL. Here the CDR3 reads CASSQDPLAGGQQFF. The CDR3 coding sequence is TGCGCCAGCAGCCAAGACCCACTAGCGGGGGGGCAACAGTTCTTC.

This clone was recorded once. J is TRBJ2-7 and V is TRBV9, with 15 nucleotides matching TRBD2. CDR1 is SGDLS and CDR2 is YYNGEE in the germline V gene. The CDR3 consists of 18 residues. Unmatched junction bases numbered 8, after V lost 4 bases and J lost 0 bases. The DNA of the CDR3 is TGTGCCAGCAGCACCGGACTAGCGGGAGGGCCTAGCTCCTACGAGCAGTACTTC. Protein: CASSTGLAGGPSSYEQYF.

This clone appeared a single time. CDR3 in DNA: TGCGCCAGCAGCTTGGAGCAGGGCATGAACACTGAAGCTTTCTTT. Its translation is CASSLEQGMNTEAFF. The chain is built from TRBV5-1 and TRBJ1-1; D is possibly TRBD1 (5 bases). Germline V lookup: CDR1 SGHRS, CDR2 YFSETQ. The CDR3 totals 15 residues. Between the trimmed V and J ends, which lost 0 bases and 0 bases, there was a span of 9 bases.

The chain recombines TRBV5-8 with TRBJ2-3; 8 bases line up with TRBD2. Per the germline V gene, CDR1 is SGHTS and CDR2 is YDEGEE. This CDR3 has 15 amino acids. Trimming removed 4 bases from V and 6 bases from J; junction bases left unmatched: 10. CDR3 amino acids: CASSNGVAGFDTQYF. The CDR3 nucleotides read TGTGCCAGCAGCAATGGAGTAGCGGGGTTTGATACGCAGTATTTT. The full variable domain, in which reference TRBV5-8 and TRBJ2-3 provide the parts outside the CDR3, is EAGVTQSPTHLIKTRGQQATLRCSPISGHTSVYWYQQALGLGLQFLLWYDEGEERNRGNFPPRFSGRQFPNYSSELNVNALELEDSALYLCASSNGVAGFDTQYFGPGTRLTVL.

V usage is TRBV7-9 and J usage is TRBJ1-2; 12 bases map to TRBD1. CDR3 size: 17 residues. Germline V gives CDR1 SEHNR, CDR2 FQNEAQ (reference sequence). The J segment lost 0 bases and the V segment lost 5 bases, leaving 7 bases of the junction unmatched. CDR3 protein: CASSPPGQGATNYGYTF. CDR3 nucleotides: TGTGCCAGCAGCCCCCCGGGACAGGGGGCCACTAACTATGGCTACACCTTC.

CDR3 in amino acids: CASSTVGVSTDTQYF. CDR3 in DNA: TGTGCCAGTAGTACCGTAGGGGTGAGCACAGATACGCAGTATTTT. This chain uses TRBV19 with TRBJ2-3, with D possibly TRBD1 on 5 matching bases. With 4 bases removed from V and 0 bases from J, the gap between germline ends came to 11 bases. The germline V gene encodes CDR1 LNHDA and CDR2 SQIVND (reference sequence). The CDR3 has 15 residues.

V and J are TRBV10-3 and TRBJ2-5, with a possible D match to TRBD2 (6 bases). V lost 6 bases and J 5 bases, leaving 16 bases between the germline ends. CDR1 is ENHRY and CDR2 is SYGVKD in the germline V gene. The length of the CDR3 is 14 residues. This CDR3 is CAIRDDGGRETQYF. The CDR3 nucleotides read TGTGCCATCAGGGACGACGGGGGTAGGGAGACCCAGTACTTC.